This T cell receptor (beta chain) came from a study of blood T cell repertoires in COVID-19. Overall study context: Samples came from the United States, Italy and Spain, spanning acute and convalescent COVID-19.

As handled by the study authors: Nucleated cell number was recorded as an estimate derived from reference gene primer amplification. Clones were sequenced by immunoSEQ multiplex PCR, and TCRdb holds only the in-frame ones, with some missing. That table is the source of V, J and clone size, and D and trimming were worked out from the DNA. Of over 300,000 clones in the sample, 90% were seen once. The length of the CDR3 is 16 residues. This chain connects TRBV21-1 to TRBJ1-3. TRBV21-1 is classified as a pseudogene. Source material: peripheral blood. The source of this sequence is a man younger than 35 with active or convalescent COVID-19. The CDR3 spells CASSKKGGFSGNTIYF. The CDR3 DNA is TGTGCCAGCAGCAAAAAGGGGGGGTTCTCTGGAAACACCATATATTTT.